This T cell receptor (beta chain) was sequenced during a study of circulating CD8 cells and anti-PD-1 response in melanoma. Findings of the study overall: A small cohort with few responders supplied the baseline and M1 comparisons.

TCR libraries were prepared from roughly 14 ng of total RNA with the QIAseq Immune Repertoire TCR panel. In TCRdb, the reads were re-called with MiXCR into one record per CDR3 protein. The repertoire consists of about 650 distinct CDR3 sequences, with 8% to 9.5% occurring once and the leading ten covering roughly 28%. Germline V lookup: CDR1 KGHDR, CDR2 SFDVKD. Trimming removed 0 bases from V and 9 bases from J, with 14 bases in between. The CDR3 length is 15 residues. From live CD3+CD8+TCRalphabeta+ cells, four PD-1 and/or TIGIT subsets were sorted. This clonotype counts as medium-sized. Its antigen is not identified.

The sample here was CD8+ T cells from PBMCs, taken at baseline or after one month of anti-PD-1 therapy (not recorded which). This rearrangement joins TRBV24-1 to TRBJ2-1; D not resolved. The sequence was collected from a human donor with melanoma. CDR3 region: CATSDLRQVPGEQFF. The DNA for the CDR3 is TGTGCCACCAGTGATTTGCGCCAGGTCCCAGGTGAGCAGTTCTTC.